This T cell receptor (beta chain) was documented in a study of post-analysis software for immune sequencing data (dated by TCRdb to about 2015). Concerning the study at large: Recorded disease courses included relapsing-remitting, secondary progressive and progressive-relapsing multiple sclerosis, with some patients lacking subtype annotation. Patient repertoires were compared against some twelve previously published healthy control repertoires from donors aged about 6 to 26 years. A subset of samples was prepared in parallel using single-end sample barcoding, then pooled and co-amplified after Illumina adapter ligation.

Looking up the germline V gene yields CDR1 SGHAT and CDR2 FQNNGV. The V end gives up 4 bases and the J end 3 bases, leaving 10 bases in the junction not matched to a gene. From cysteine to phenylalanine, the CDR3 is 16 amino acids long. Only the CDR3 part of the read is kept: 48 bases, read in frame from the first base. General study outcomes and caveats: Roughly 5 TRBV segments, including TRBV5-6, TRBV5-1 and TRBV20-1, were significantly more frequent in patients than controls. Direct clustering with F measure revealed strong co-clustering of samples prepared in the same batch, which led to a batch-effect correction. Normalized Chao1 diversity was significantly lower in multiple sclerosis patients than controls, suggesting substantial peripheral T-cell clonal expansion. The control group was slightly older than the multiple sclerosis patient group.

TCR beta repertoires were profiled from peripheral blood of about a dozen young patients with multiple sclerosis to demonstrate the VDJtools post-analysis software. The multiple sclerosis patients were children and adolescents ranging in age from about 6 to 16 years. With regard to this clonotype: Its antigen is unknown. Base qualities are not at hand, and no much larger clone is one base apart.

Library preparation was by PCR. Sequencing took place on an Illumina HiSeq 2500. Unique molecular identifiers were incorporated into TCR beta cDNA libraries to reduce PCR and sequencing biases. Every 1 to 10 million input T cells yielded around 500,000 cDNA molecules, meaning each molecule approximated one T cell. The patient libraries were prepared and sequenced using the same protocol as the earlier healthy control dataset. Within a given batch, samples were prepared together, multiplexed and sequenced on the same HiSeq lane. Regarding the original processing steps: Raw barcoded reads were processed with MIGEC, and single-read molecular identifier groups were discarded before consensus assembly and CDR3 extraction. VDJtools was used for post-analysis of the clonotype tables, with diversity normalized by down-sampling every dataset to the smallest sample size. In repertoire overlap clustering, CDR3 amino acid sequences, but not nucleotide sequences, were matched to correct batch-related cross-sample contamination. Using fastp at Q25 and MiXCR, TCRdb reprocessed the public reads and kept productive beta chains. For every CDR3 protein sequence, its rows merge into one entry that carries the most common genes and DNA. These V and J calls originate from TCRdb's pipeline instead of the authors' own analysis. A total of roughly 670,000 distinct CDR3 sequences appear in this sample, approximately 59% of them only once. Of the sample, approximately 10% falls within the top ten clones.

Specimen: blood. In this chain, TRBV11-2 is recombined with TRBJ2-5, and TRBD2 aligns with 8 junction nucleotides. The sequence came from a girl aged 2 to 10 with multiple sclerosis. The nucleotides read TGTGCCAGCAGCTCCTTGGTAACGGGGGGGGAAGAGACCCAGTACTTC. This codes for CASSSLVTGGEETQYF.